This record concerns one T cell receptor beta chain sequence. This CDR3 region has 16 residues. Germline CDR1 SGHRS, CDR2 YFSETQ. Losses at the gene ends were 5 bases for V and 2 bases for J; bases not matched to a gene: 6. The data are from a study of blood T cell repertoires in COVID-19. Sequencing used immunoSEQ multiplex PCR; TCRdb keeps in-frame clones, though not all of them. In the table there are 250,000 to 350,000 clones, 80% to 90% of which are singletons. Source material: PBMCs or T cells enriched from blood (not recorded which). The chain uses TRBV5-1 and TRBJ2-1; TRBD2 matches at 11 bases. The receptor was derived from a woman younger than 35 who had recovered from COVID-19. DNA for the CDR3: TGCGCCAGCAGTTCCGGGACTAGCGGCGCCTACAATGAGCAGTTCTTC. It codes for CASSSGTSGAYNEQFF.